These 12 T cell receptor beta chains originate from one sample sequenced in a study of blood T cell repertoires in COVID-19. Generated by immunoSEQ multiplex PCR, the TCRdb table keeps only in-frame clones and is missing some. The table lists over 50,000 clones, 65% to 85% of them singletons. Sample: peripheral blood. These receptors were collected from a man older than 75 with active or convalescent COVID-19.

The chain recombines TRBV7-2 with TRBJ2-1; 16 bases align to TRBD2. The germline CDR1 and CDR2 sequences are SGHTA and FQGNSA. The V and J ends lost 7 bases and 15 bases, in that order; junction bases with no gene match: 9. The length of the CDR3 is 14 residues. CDR3 protein: CASNPGLAGGSGFF. CDR3 nucleotide sequence: TGTGCCAGCAATCCGGGACTAGCGGGAGGGTCGGGGTTCTTC.

The chain carries TRBV4-2 and TRBJ2-7, with 11 bases aligning to TRBD2. J lost 3 bases, V lost 1 base, and 5 bases had no gene match. The CDR3 runs to 16 residues. Germline V CDR1 and CDR2: LGHNA, YNFKEQ. For the CDR3, the DNA is TGTGCCAGCAGCCAAGCGCTAGCGGGAGGTAGCTACGAGCAGTACTTC. It specifies CASSQALAGGSYEQYF.

The chain carries TRBV28 and TRBJ1-4; TRBD1 might be the D (5 bases). CDR1 MDHEN and CDR2 SYDVKM come from the germline V gene. The CDR3 is made up of 13 amino acids. The V and J ends lost 6 bases and 5 bases respectively, with 10 bases between them. The CDR3 spells CASRAGGNEKLFF. As DNA, the CDR3 is TGTGCCAGCAGGGCTGGGGGGAATGAAAAACTGTTTTTT.

This clone was detected a few times. This chain joins TRBV6-5 and TRBJ1-5; the match to TRBD1 covers 8 bases. The CDR3 spans 14 residues. V was clipped by 8 bases and J by 6 bases; unmatched bases: 9. CDR1 is MNHEY, CDR2 SVGAGI, per germline. This chain's CDR3 is CASERQGLGQPQHF. CDR3 bases: TGTGCCAGCGAACGACAGGGGTTAGGTCAGCCCCAGCATTTT.

This chain connects TRBV7-7 to TRBJ2-7, with 9 bases fitting TRBD1. The CDR3 consists of 15 residues. With V trimmed by 5 bases and J by 2 bases, 7 bases remained unmatched. Germline-derived CDR1 and CDR2 are SSHAT and FNYEAQ (reference sequence). Here the CDR3 DNA reads TGTGCCAGCAGCCTAAGACAGGGGGGACCCTACGAGCAGTACTTC. Translation: CASSLRQGGPYEQYF.

A remark on this clone: An end of the junction does not agree with germline; a read error may underlie this. V gene TRBV7-2 combines with J gene TRBJ2-1; TRBD2 matches 13 bases. The CDR3 loop spans 14 amino acids. The germline V gene has CDR1 SGHTA and CDR2 FQGNSA. In nucleotides, the CDR3 is TGTGCCAGCAGCTTAGGCACTAGCGGGAGGGCCCCTCTCTTC. Translated, it gives CASSLGTSGRAPLF.

The genes are TRBV7-2 and TRBJ2-7; tentatively, D is TRBD2 (5 bases). The germline V and J ends were trimmed by 1 base and 3 bases, with 13 bases remaining between them. This CDR3 contains 15 residues. Per the germline V gene, CDR1 is SGHTA and CDR2 is FQGNSA. The CDR3 sequence: CASSLGLEEVYEQYF. The CDR3 region has the DNA TGTGCCAGCAGCTTAGGGCTTGAGGAGGTCTACGAGCAGTACTTC.

The chain recombines TRBV4-1 with TRBJ1-2, with D maybe TRBD1 (5 bases). This CDR3 is built from 13 residues. Germline V gene data show CDR1 as MGHRA and CDR2 as YSYEKL. The ends were cut back, 2 bases at V and 8 bases at J, with 12 bases in the middle. The CDR3 nucleotides read TGCGCCAGCAGCCAAAGGGAGGGGCAGGGCTACACCTTC. Translating gives CASSQREGQGYTF.

The V and J genes are TRBV9 and TRBJ1-1; the match to TRBD1 covers 7 bases. Unmatched junction bases numbered 7, after V lost 3 bases and J lost 8 bases. This CDR3 comprises 13 residues. In germline, CDR1 is SGDLS, CDR2 YYNGEE. The CDR3 sequence: CASSAILQGEAFF. The CDR3 DNA follows: TGTGCCAGCAGCGCGATTCTACAGGGGGAAGCTTTCTTT.

The genes are TRBV7-2 and TRBJ1-4; the D gene is possibly TRBD1 (6 bases). Germline values: CDR1 SGHTA, CDR2 FQGNSA. Deletions cut 5 bases from V and 8 bases from J, with 15 bases between. The CDR3 consists of 14 residues. The CDR3, as DNA: TGTGCCAGCAGCCAGGACAGAAGAAGCGAAAAACTGTTTTTT. Amino acids: CASSQDRRSEKLFF. Full variable domain (rest looked up from reference TRBV7-2 and TRBJ1-4): GAGVSQSPSNKVTEKGKDVELRCDPISGHTALYWYRQSLGQGLEFLIYFQGNSAPDKSGLPSDRFSAERTGGSVSTLTIQRTQQEDSAVYLCASSQDRRSEKLFFGSGTQLSVL.

The J gene is TRBJ2-7, the V gene TRBV19, with 11 bases aligning to TRBD1. The CDR3 is 13 amino acids. Losses at the gene ends were 5 bases for V and 6 bases for J; bases not matched to a gene: 3. The germline V gene has CDR1 LNHDA and CDR2 SQIVND (reference sequence). The CDR3 sequence: CASSRDRGTEQYF. In DNA, the CDR3 is TGTGCCAGTAGTCGGGACAGGGGGACCGAGCAGTACTTC. The whole variable domain, filled in from reference TRBV19 and TRBJ2-7, reads DGGITQSPKYLFRKEGQNVTLSCEQNLNHDAMYWYRQDPGQGLRLIYYSQIVNDFQKGDIAEGYSVSREKKESFPLTVTSAQKNPTAFYLCASSRDRGTEQYFGPGTRLTVT.

The table lists this clone with a count of one. The chain is built from TRBV9 and TRBJ1-1, with D perhaps TRBD1 (6 bases). The CDR3 length is 16 residues. Trimming took off 0 bases at V and 0 bases at J, with 12 bases between the two ends. CDR1 is SGDLS, CDR2 YYNGEE, per germline. The CDR3 coding sequence is TGTGCCAGCAGCGTAGGGCAGGGGATGATGAACACTGAAGCTTTCTTT. Translating gives CASSVGQGMMNTEAFF. Supplemented by reference TRBV9 and TRBJ1-1, the full variable domain reads DSGVTQTPKHLITATGQRVTLRCSPRSGDLSVYWYQQSLDQGLQFLIQYYNGEERAKGNILERFSAQQFPDLHSELNLSSLELGDSALYFCASSVGQGMMNTEAFFGQGTRLTVV.